The following is a T cell receptor beta chain sequence with its context. Its antigen remains unknown. This specimen comes from a study of Ad26.COV2.S vaccination and SARS-CoV-2 variants. The overall study: Intramuscularly, Ad26.COV2.S was given either once or twice, 56 days apart.

TCRdb keeps only in-frame clones here, not all; method: immunoSEQ multiplex PCR. The sample shows some 290,000 clones, about 86% of them seen only once. As to treatment: about 20 received Ad26.COV2.S at low or high dose, single or two shots; about 5 received placebo; per-sample allocation not given. Following the first vaccine or placebo injection, samples were taken on day 63. Aged 18-55 years, donor was enrolled in Boston in the early 2020s. Wuhan-strain SARS-CoV-2 spike was expressed by the Ad26 vector that made up the vaccine. Findings of the study overall: Spike-specific CD8+ and CD4+ T cell responses reportedly showed substantial breadth after vaccination.

Per germline, CDR1 PRHDT and CDR2 FYEKMQ (reference sequence). The CDR3 covers 13 residues. V dropped 3 bases and J dropped 3 bases, with 8 bases sitting between them. The material was peripheral blood, obtained in a trial of Ad26.COV2.S vaccine versus placebo. This TCR was sampled from a person aged 18 to 65 who received the Ad26.COV2.S COVID-19 vaccine or a placebo. The genes are TRBV13 and TRBJ2-5, with D uncertain. CDR3 sequence reads: CASSFSLEETQYF. The CDR3 coding sequence is TGTGCCAGCAGCTTTTCGTTGGAAGAGACCCAGTACTTC.